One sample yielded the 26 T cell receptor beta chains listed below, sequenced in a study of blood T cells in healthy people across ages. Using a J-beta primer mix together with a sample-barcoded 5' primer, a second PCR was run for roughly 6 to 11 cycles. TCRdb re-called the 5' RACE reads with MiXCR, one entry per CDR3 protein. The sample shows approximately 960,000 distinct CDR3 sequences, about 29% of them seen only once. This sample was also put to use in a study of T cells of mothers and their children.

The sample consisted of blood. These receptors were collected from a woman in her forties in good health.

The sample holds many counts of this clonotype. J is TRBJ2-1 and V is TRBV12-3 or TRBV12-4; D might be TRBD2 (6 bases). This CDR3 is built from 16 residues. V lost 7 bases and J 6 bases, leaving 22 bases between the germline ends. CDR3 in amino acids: CASNVGGGRLANEQFF. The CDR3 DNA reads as TGTGCCAGCAATGTGGGAGGTGGTCGGCTTGCCAATGAGCAGTTCTTC.

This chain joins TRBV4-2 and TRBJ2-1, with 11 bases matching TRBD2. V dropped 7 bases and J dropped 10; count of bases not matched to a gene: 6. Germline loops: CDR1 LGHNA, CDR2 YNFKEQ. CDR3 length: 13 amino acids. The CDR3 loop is CASNTSGRREQFF. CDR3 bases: TGTGCCAGCAACACTAGCGGGAGAAGAGAGCAGTTCTTC.

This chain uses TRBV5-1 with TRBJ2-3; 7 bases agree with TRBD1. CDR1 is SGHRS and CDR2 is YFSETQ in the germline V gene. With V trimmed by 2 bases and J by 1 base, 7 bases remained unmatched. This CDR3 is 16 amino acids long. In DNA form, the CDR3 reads TGCGCCAGCAGCTTAGTAGGGGACAGACGCACAGATACGCAGTATTTT. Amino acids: CASSLVGDRRTDTQYF.

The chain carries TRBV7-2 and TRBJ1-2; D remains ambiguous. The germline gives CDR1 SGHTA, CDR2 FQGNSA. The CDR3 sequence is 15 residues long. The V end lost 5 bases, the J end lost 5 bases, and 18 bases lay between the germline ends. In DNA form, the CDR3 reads TGTGCCAGCAGCCCATCCCAGGTCGGCGGTTATGGCTACACCTTC. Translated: CASSPSQVGGYGYTF.

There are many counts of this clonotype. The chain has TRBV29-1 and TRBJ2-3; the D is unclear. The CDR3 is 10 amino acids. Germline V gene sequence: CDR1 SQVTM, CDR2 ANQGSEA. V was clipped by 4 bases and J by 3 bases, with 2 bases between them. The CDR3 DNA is TGCAGCGTTGGGACAGATACGCAGTATTTT. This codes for CSVGTDTQYF.

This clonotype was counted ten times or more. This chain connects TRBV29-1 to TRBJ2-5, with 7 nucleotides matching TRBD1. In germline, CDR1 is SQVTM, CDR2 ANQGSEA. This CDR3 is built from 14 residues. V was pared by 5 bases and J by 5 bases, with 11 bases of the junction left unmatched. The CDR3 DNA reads TGCAGCGTTCAAGGACAGGTCCTGGGGGAGACCCAGTACTTC. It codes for CSVQGQVLGETQYF.

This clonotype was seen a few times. The CDR3 reads CASCPEGSGQNTEAFF. The DNA for the CDR3 is TGCGCCAGCTGCCCCGAGGGCTCAGGCCAAAACACTGAAGCTTTCTTT. The V gene is TRBV5-1, the J gene TRBJ1-1; the D is unclear. V was clipped by 7 bases and J by 2 bases, with 21 bases between them. CDR3 length: 16 amino acids. From germline, CDR1 is SGHRS and CDR2 YFSETQ.

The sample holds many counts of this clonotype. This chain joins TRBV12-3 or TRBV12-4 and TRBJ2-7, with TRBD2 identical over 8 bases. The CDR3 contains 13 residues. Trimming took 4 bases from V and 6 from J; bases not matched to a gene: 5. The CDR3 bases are TGTGCCAGCAGTTCCGGACTAGCCTCCGAGCAGTACTTC. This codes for CASSSGLASEQYF.

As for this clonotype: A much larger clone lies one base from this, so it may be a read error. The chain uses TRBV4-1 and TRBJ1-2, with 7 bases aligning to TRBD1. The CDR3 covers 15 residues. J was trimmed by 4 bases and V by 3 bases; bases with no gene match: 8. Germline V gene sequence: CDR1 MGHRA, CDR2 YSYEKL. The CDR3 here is CASSQPDRPCYGYTF. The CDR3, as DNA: TGCGCCAGCAGCCAGCCGGACAGGCCCTGCTATGGCTACACCTTC.

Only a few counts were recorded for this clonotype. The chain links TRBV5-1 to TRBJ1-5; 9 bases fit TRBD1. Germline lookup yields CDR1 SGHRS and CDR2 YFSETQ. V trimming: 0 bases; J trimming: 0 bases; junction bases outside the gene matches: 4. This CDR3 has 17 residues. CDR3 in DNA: TGCGCCAGCAGCTTGGGACAGGGGGTGAGTAGCAATCAGCCCCAGCATTTT. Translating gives CASSLGQGVSSNQPQHF. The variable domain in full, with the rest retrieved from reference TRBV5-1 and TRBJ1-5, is KAGVTQTPRYLIKTRGQQVTLSCSPISGHRSVSWYQQTPGQGLQFLFEYFSETQRNKGNFPGRFSGRQFSNSRSEMNVSTLELGDSALYLCASSLGQGVSSNQPQHFGDGTRLSIL.

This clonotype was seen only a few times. The CDR3 sequence: CSAGGTWGGGYTF. CDR3 nucleotides: TGCAGTGCAGGGGGGACGTGGGGTGGTGGCTACACCTTC. The chain couples TRBV20-1 to TRBJ1-2, with a possible D match to TRBD1 (6 bases). The CDR3 is 13 amino acids. Trimming took off 6 bases at V and 7 bases at J, with 18 bases between the two ends. In germline, CDR1 is DFQATT, CDR2 SNEGSKA (reference sequence).

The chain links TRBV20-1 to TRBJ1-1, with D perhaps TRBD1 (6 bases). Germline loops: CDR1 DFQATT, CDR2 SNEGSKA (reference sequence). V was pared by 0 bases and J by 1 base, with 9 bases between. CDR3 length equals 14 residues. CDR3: CSARDGGPNTEAFF. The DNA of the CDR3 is TGCAGTGCTAGAGATGGGGGGCCGAACACTGAAGCTTTCTTT.

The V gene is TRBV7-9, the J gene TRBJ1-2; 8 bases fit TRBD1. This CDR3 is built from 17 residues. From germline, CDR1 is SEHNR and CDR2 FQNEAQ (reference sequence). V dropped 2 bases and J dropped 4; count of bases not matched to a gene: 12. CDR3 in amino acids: CASSLFPRDRTLYGYTF. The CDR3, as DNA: TGTGCCAGCAGCTTATTCCCCAGGGACAGGACGCTCTATGGCTACACCTTC. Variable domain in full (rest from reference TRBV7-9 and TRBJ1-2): DTGVSQNPRHKITKRGQNVTFRCDPISEHNRLYWYRQTLGQGPEFLTYFQNEAQLEKSRLLSDRFSAERPKGSFSTLEIQRTEQGDSAMYLCASSLFPRDRTLYGYTFGSGTRLTVV.

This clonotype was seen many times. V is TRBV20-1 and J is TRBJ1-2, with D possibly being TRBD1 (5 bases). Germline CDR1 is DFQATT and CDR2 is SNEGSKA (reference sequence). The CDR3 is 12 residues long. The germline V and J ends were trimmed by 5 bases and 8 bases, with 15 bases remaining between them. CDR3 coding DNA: TGCAGTGCTTCCCCGGGAGCAGGGGGCTACACCTTC. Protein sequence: CSASPGAGGYTF.

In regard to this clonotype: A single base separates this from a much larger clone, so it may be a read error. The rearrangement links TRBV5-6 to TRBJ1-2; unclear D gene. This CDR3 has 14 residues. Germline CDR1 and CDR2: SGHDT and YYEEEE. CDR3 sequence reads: CASSLSLARHGHTF. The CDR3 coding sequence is TGTGCCAGCAGCTTGTCACTCGCCCGGCATGGCCACACCTTC.

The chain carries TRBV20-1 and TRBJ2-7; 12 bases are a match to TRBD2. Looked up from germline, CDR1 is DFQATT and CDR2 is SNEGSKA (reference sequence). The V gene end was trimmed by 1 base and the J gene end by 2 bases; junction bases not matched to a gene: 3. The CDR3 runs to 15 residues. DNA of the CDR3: TGCAGTGCTAGAGCACTAGCGGGGGGCCCCTACGAGCAGTACTTC. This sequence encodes CSARALAGGPYEQYF.

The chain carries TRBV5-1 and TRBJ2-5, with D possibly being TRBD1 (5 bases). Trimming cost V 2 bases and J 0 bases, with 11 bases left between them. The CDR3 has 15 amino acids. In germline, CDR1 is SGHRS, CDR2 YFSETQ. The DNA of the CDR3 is TGCGCCAGCAGCTTCTCAGGGAACTACCAAGAGACCCAGTACTTC. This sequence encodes CASSFSGNYQETQYF.

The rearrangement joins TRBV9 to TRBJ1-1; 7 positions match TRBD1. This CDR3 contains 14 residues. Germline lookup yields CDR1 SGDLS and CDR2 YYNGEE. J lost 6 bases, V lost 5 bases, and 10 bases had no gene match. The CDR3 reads CASSETGKRAEAFF. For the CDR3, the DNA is TGTGCCAGCAGTGAGACAGGGAAAAGGGCTGAAGCTTTCTTT.

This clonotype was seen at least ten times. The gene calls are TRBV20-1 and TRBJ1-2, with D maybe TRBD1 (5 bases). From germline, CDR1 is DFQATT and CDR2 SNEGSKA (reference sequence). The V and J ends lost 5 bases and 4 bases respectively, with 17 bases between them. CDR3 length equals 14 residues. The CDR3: CSARGTGDSYGYTF. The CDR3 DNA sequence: TGCAGTGCTCGGGGGACCGGCGACAGCTATGGCTACACCTTC.

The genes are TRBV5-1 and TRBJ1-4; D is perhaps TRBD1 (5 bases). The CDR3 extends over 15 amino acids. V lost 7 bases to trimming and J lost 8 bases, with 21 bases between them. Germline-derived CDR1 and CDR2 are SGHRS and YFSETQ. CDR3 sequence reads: CASQISGQGGEKLFF. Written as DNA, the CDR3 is TGCGCCAGCCAGATCAGCGGGCAGGGAGGGGAAAAACTGTTTTTT.

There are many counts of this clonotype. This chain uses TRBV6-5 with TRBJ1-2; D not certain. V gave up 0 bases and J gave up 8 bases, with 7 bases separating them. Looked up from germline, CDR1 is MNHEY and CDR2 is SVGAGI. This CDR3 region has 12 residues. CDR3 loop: CASSYSTIGYTF. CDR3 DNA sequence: TGTGCCAGCAGTTACTCGACGATAGGCTACACCTTC.

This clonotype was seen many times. The CDR3 loop is CASSLTGLAPNEQFF. The CDR3 coding sequence is TGTGCCAGCAGCTTGACGGGACTAGCGCCGAATGAGCAGTTCTTC. The chain employs TRBV7-9 and TRBJ2-1; 10 nucleotides match TRBD2. Germline V gene data show CDR1 as SEHNR and CDR2 as FQNEAQ (reference sequence). V lost 3 bases to trimming and J lost 7 bases; unmatched junction nucleotides: 6. The CDR3 consists of 15 residues. Filled out from reference TRBV7-9 and TRBJ2-1, the complete variable domain reads DTGVSQNPRHKITKRGQNVTFRCDPISEHNRLYWYRQTLGQGPEFLTYFQNEAQLEKSRLLSDRFSAERPKGSFSTLEIQRTEQGDSAMYLCASSLTGLAPNEQFFGPGTRLTVL.

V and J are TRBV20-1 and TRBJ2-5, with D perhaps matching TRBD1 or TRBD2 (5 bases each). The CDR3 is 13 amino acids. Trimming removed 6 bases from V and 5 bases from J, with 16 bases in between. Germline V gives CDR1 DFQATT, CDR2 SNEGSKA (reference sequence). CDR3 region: CSARRDRTETQYF. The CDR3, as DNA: TGCAGTGCCAGAAGGGACCGCACCGAGACCCAGTACTTC.

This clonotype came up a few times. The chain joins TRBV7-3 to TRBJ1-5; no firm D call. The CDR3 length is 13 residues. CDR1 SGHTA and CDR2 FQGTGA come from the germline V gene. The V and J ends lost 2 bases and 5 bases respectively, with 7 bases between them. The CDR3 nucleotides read TGTGCCAGCAGCTTACAGCCTGATCAGCCCCAGCATTTT. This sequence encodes CASSLQPDQPQHF.

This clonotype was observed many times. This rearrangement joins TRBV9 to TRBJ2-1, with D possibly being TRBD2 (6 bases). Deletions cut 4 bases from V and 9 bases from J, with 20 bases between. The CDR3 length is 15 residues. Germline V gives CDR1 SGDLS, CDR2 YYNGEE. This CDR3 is CASSPGRGEVGEQFF. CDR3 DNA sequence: TGTGCCAGCAGCCCCGGGAGAGGTGAGGTCGGTGAGCAGTTCTTC.

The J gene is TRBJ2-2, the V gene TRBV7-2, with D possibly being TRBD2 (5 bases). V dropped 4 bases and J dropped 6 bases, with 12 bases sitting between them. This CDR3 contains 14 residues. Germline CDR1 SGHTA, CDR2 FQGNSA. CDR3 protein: CASSWTGGAGELFF. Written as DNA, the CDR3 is TGTGCCAGCAGCTGGACTGGCGGTGCCGGGGAGCTGTTTTTT. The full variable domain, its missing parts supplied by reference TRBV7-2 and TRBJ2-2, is GAGVSQSPSNKVTEKGKDVELRCDPISGHTALYWYRQSLGQGLEFLIYFQGNSAPDKSGLPSDRFSAERTGGSVSTLTIQRTQQEDSAVYLCASSWTGGAGELFFGEGSRLTVL.